These 24 T cell receptor beta chains were sequenced from one sample in a study of blood T cell repertoires in COVID-19. The protocol was immunoSEQ multiplex PCR, while the TCRdb copy is restricted to in-frame clones and leaves out a portion. Altogether approximately 250,000 clones are present, approximately 90% being singletons, with the ten largest covering roughly 3.9%. Sequenced: PBMCs or T cells enriched from blood (not recorded which). These receptor sequences come from a woman younger than 45 with acute COVID-19.

The chain links TRBV18 to TRBJ2-3; 9 bases line up with TRBD2. V shed 3 bases, J shed 1 base, and the junction held 2 bases outside the gene matches. Per germline, CDR1 KGHSH and CDR2 LQKENI. The CDR3 loop spans 15 amino acids. CDR3 sequence (DNA): TGTGCCAGCTCACCTAGCGGGAGCGGCACAGATACGCAGTATTTT. This encodes CASSPSGSGTDTQYF.

V is TRBV19 and J is TRBJ2-1; the match to TRBD2 covers 12 bases. Germline CDR1 and CDR2: LNHDA and SQIVND (reference sequence). Germline trimming cut 5 bases from V and 8 bases from J; bases unmatched to any gene: 10. CDR3 size: 16 residues. CDR3 amino acids: CASSPIKTSGSHEQFF. For the CDR3, the DNA is TGTGCCAGTAGTCCCATCAAGACTAGCGGGAGTCATGAGCAGTTCTTC.

The chain couples TRBV3-1 (or the pseudogene TRBV3-2) to TRBJ1-2; TRBD1 is a possible D gene (6 bases). This CDR3 has 17 amino acids. CDR1 and CDR2 (germline): LGHDT, YNNKEL (reference sequence). Trimming removed 4 bases from V and 1 base from J, with 19 bases in between. For the CDR3, the DNA is TGTGCCAGCAGCCGTATTTGGGGGCACAGACTTAACTATGGCTACACCTTC. Its protein product is CASSRIWGHRLNYGYTF.

The genes are TRBV18 and TRBJ1-5; D is ambiguous. Germline assignment: CDR1 KGHSH and CDR2 LQKENI. Trimming pared 0 bases from V and 6 bases from J, leaving 12 bases between. The CDR3 consists of 15 residues. CDR3 amino acids: CASSPPAAPGQPQHF. Written as DNA, the CDR3 is TGTGCCAGCTCACCACCGGCCGCCCCGGGTCAGCCCCAGCATTTT.

The chain joins TRBV3-1 (or the pseudogene TRBV3-2) to TRBJ2-7, with a tentative D call TRBD2 (6 bases). V lost 0 bases to trimming and J lost 2 bases, with 14 bases between them. Germline V gene sequence: CDR1 LGHDT, CDR2 YNNKEL (reference sequence). This CDR3 region has 16 residues. The CDR3 here is CASSQDRQAGTYEQYF. The CDR3 coding sequence is TGTGCCAGCAGCCAAGATCGTCAAGCGGGTACCTACGAGCAGTACTTC.

This clone was observed a handful of times. This chain uses TRBV5-6 with TRBJ2-5; 12 bases are a match to TRBD2. V trimming: 2 bases; J trimming: 5 bases; junction bases outside the gene matches: 10. The length of the CDR3 is 17 residues. The germline V gene has CDR1 SGHDT and CDR2 YYEEEE. Here the CDR3 DNA reads TGTGCCAGCAGCTTCAGGCTAGCGGGAGGGCCGCCCGAGACCCAGTACTTC. This codes for CASSFRLAGGPPETQYF.

The rearrangement joins TRBV19 to TRBJ2-1; D uncertain. Between the trimmed V and J ends, which lost 3 bases and 8 bases, there was a span of 20 bases. CDR3 size: 16 residues. CDR1 LNHDA and CDR2 SQIVND come from the germline V gene (reference sequence). The CDR3 here is CASSIWAATLSDEQFF. The CDR3 DNA reads as TGTGCCAGTAGTATCTGGGCAGCCACTCTTTCGGATGAGCAGTTCTTC.

In DNA, the CDR3 is TGTGCCAGCAGCCCCCCAATTGGTAGCGGGACGAACACCGGGGAGCTGTTTTTT. It is translated as CASSPPIGSGTNTGELFF. This chain links TRBV7-9 with TRBJ2-2; 8 nucleotides line up with TRBD2. This CDR3 spans 18 amino acids. Germline assignment: CDR1 SEHNR and CDR2 FQNEAQ (reference sequence). Trimming at V came to 5 bases and at J to 0 bases, leaving 11 bases not matched to a gene.

Comments on this clone: One junction end does not reproduce the germline sequence, and a read error may be involved. The gene calls are TRBV27 and TRBJ2-1; 10 bases align to TRBD2. The CDR3 contains 16 residues. Per germline, CDR1 MNHEY and CDR2 SMNVEV (reference sequence). The CDR3 region has the DNA TGTGCCAGCAGTCATTCAGCTAGCGGGGGAAACAATGAGCGGTTCTTC. Translation: CASSHSASGGNNERFF.

The V and J genes are TRBV4-3 and TRBJ2-7, with 7 bases lining up with TRBD1. V trimming: 4 bases; J trimming: 7 bases; junction bases outside the gene matches: 10. This CDR3 region has 14 residues. CDR1 and CDR2 (germline): LGHNA, YSLEER. As DNA, the CDR3 is TGCGCCAGCAGCCCCGTAGGGGGCGGTGGAGAGCAGTACTTC. The encoded protein is CASSPVGGGGEQYF.

The CDR3 DNA reads TGTGCCACCAGCAGAGATAGTGTCGGCTACACCTTC. Amino acids: CATSRDSVGYTF. The V and J genes are TRBV15 and TRBJ1-2; no reliable D call. The CDR3 consists of 12 residues. Trimming removed 0 bases at V and 8 bases at J, with 7 bases between. The germline CDR1 and CDR2 sequences are LNHNV and YYDKDF (reference sequence).

This chain connects TRBV27 to TRBJ2-1; D may be TRBD2 (5 bases). Germline assignment: CDR1 MNHEY and CDR2 SMNVEV (reference sequence). The V and J ends lost 0 bases and 0 bases respectively, with 9 bases between them. This CDR3 is 16 amino acids long. CDR3 region: CASSLSSGNSYNEQFF. As DNA, the CDR3 is TGTGCCAGCAGTTTATCGTCCGGGAACTCCTACAATGAGCAGTTCTTC.

The chain is built from TRBV14 and TRBJ1-1; D is possibly TRBD1 (6 bases). Germline loops: CDR1 SGHDN, CDR2 FVKESK. V lost 2 bases and J 10 bases, leaving 11 bases between the germline ends. The CDR3 contains 12 residues. The CDR3 reads CASSQQGTGAFF. The CDR3 DNA reads as TGTGCCAGCAGCCAACAGGGGACCGGAGCTTTCTTT.

The CDR3 bases are TGTGCCAGCAGTGGGTCCCGGGGAGACGAGCAGTACTTC. Translation: CASSGSRGDEQYF. The rearrangement joins TRBV2 to TRBJ2-7; weak D call: TRBD2 (5 bases). CDR3 length equals 13 residues. Germline V gene sequence: CDR1 SNHLY, CDR2 FYNNEI. V lost 4 bases and J 5 bases, leaving 12 bases between the germline ends.

A single count supports this clone. J is TRBJ2-4 and V is TRBV19; 8 nucleotides align to TRBD2. V was clipped by 6 bases and J by 3 bases; unmatched bases: 10. The CDR3 extends over 16 amino acids. CDR1 and CDR2 (germline): LNHDA, SQIVND (reference sequence). CDR3 loop: CASSFLAGGDKNIQYF. CDR3 nucleotide sequence: TGTGCCAGTAGCTTCTTGGCGGGGGGTGACAAAAACATTCAGTACTTC.

The chain combines TRBV5-1 with TRBJ1-2, with 7 bases matching TRBD1. The CDR3 runs to 14 residues. CDR1 SGHRS and CDR2 YFSETQ come from the germline V gene. The ends lost 0 bases at V and 7 bases at J; junction bases unmatched: 6. CDR3 bases: TGCGCCAGCAGCTTGGAGGAGGGGGCCGGTGGCTACACCTTC. Translated, it gives CASSLEEGAGGYTF.

The chain couples TRBV20-1 to TRBJ2-7; 9 nucleotides align to TRBD2. V lost 7 bases and J lost 7; bases outside the gene matches: 17. Germline CDR1 is DFQATT and CDR2 is SNEGSKA (reference sequence). This CDR3 contains 15 residues. CDR3 nucleotides: TGCAGTGGTAGTAACCAACTAGCGGGTCGGTTTGAGCAGTACTTC. As protein: CSGSNQLAGRFEQYF.

This clone has a single count. This chain uses TRBV6-4 with TRBJ1-5; 8 bases match TRBD1. J was trimmed by 9 bases and V by 9 bases; bases with no gene match: 22. Germline V gene data show CDR1 as MRHNA and CDR2 as SNTAGT. This CDR3 is built from 17 residues. The CDR3 DNA reads as TGTGCCAGTGATGAGGGGACAGGAGGGGTCCCTACCGGGCCCCAGCATTTT. This gives the protein CASDEGTGGVPTGPQHF.

This chain joins TRBV15 and TRBJ2-7, with 9 bases matching TRBD2. J lost 1 base, V lost 1 base, and 5 bases had no gene match. This CDR3 comprises 16 residues. CDR1 is LNHNV, CDR2 YYDKDF, per germline (reference sequence). The CDR3 region is CATSRVPSGRSYEQYF. The CDR3 nucleotides are TGTGCCACCAGCAGAGTACCCAGCGGGAGGTCCTACGAGCAGTACTTC. The variable domain in full, completed from reference TRBV15 and TRBJ2-7, reads DAMVIQNPRYQVTQFGKPVTLSCSQTLNHNVMYWYQQKSSQAPKLLFHYYDKDFNNEADTPDNFQSRRPNTSFCFLDIRSPGLGDTAMYLCATSRVPSGRSYEQYFGPGTRLTVT.

The chain combines TRBV6-4 with TRBJ2-1, with a weak D call TRBD2 (7 bases). Germline-derived CDR1 and CDR2 are MRHNA and SNTAGT. V lost 4 bases, J lost 6 bases, and 19 bases lay in between. The CDR3 consists of 16 residues. DNA for the CDR3: TGTGCCAGCAGTGTTAGGGGGGGAGTGTTATTCAATGAGCAGTTCTTC. Protein: CASSVRGGVLFNEQFF.

In its sample, this clone was seen a few times. This sequence joins TRBV3-1 (or the pseudogene TRBV3-2) and TRBJ1-1; 7 bases are shared with TRBD1. This CDR3 contains 16 residues. With V trimmed by 0 bases and J by 3 bases, 7 bases remained unmatched. From germline, CDR1 is LGHDT and CDR2 YNNKEL (reference sequence). CDR3 nucleotide sequence: TGTGCCAGCAGCCAAGATCTAAAGACAGGGCACACTGAAGCTTTCTTT. Its translation is CASSQDLKTGHTEAFF.

V gene TRBV28 combines with J gene TRBJ2-1, with D possibly TRBD2 on 6 matching bases. Germline V CDR1 and CDR2: MDHEN, SYDVKM. The CDR3 is 15 amino acids. V was trimmed by 3 bases and J by 6 bases, leaving 15 bases between them. The CDR3 DNA reads as TGTGCCAGCAGTTTTGACGGGAGCCCGAGCAATGAGCAGTTCTTC. Translation: CASSFDGSPSNEQFF.

This chain connects TRBV9 to TRBJ2-1; tentative D call: TRBD2 (6 bases). With 2 bases removed from V and 8 bases from J, the gap between germline ends came to 14 bases. The CDR3 spans 14 residues. Germline CDR1 is SGDLS and CDR2 is YYNGEE. The chain's CDR3 is CASSVEGTGDEQFF. The CDR3 nucleotides are TGTGCCAGCAGCGTGGAGGGGACTGGGGATGAGCAGTTCTTC.

Only one count was recorded for this clone. V gene TRBV18 combines with J gene TRBJ2-3; a possible D gene is TRBD2 (7 bases). Germline V gives CDR1 KGHSH, CDR2 LQKENI. Trimming took off 6 bases at V and 2 bases at J, with 24 bases between the two ends. The CDR3 has 18 residues. CDR3 bases: TGTGCCAGCTCCCGCAACGGGGGGCTAGCGGACTTCACAGATACGCAGTATTTT. This translates into CASSRNGGLADFTDTQYF. The full variable domain, its missing parts supplied by reference TRBV18 and TRBJ2-3, is NAGVMQNPRHLVRRRGQEARLRCSPMKGHSHVYWYRQLPEEGLKFMVYLQKENIIDESGMPKERFSAEFPKEGPSILRIQQVVRGDSAAYFCASSRNGGLADFTDTQYFGPGTRLTVL.